What follows are 8 T cell receptor beta chains derived from one specimen sequenced in a study of beta chain features in type 1 diabetes. All of the isolated RNA was reverse transcribed, so expressed TCRB transcripts were sequenced. Using immunoSEQ multiplex PCR, the repertoire was profiled, and TCRdb retains in-frame clones only, with some absent. The sample consists of under 300,000 clones, under 8.5% of them appearing once. The sequenced sample consisted of central memory CD4+ T cells from blood. These receptors originate from a woman in her late teens or twenties in good health.

The rearrangement uses TRBV28 and TRBJ1-2; D unclear. The CDR3 spans 12 residues. Germline V CDR1 and CDR2: MDHEN, SYDVKM. V dropped 5 bases and J dropped 7 bases, with 11 bases sitting between them. The CDR3: CASSLSVSGYTF. The CDR3 DNA sequence: TGTGCCAGCAGTCTCTCCGTTTCTGGCTACACCTTC.

This clone was picked up a small number of times. V is TRBV7-2 and J is TRBJ2-7, with 7 bases identical to TRBD1. Germline V lookup: CDR1 SGHTA, CDR2 FQGNSA. The CDR3 extends over 14 amino acids. V was pared by 5 bases and J by 7 bases, with 11 bases of the junction left unmatched. CDR3 nucleotide sequence: TGTGCCAGCAGCCCTCGTGAGCGCAGGGGGGAGCAGTACTTC. This codes for CASSPRERRGEQYF. Supplemented by reference TRBV7-2 and TRBJ2-7, the full variable domain reads GAGVSQSPSNKVTEKGKDVELRCDPISGHTALYWYRQSLGQGLEFLIYFQGNSAPDKSGLPSDRFSAERTGGSVSTLTIQRTQQEDSAVYLCASSPRERRGEQYFGPGTRLTVT.

This rearrangement joins TRBV7-2 to TRBJ2-1, with TRBD2 as a possible D gene (6 bases). Trimming removed 4 bases from V and 12 bases from J, with 22 bases in between. The CDR3 has 15 residues. Germline CDR1 is SGHTA and CDR2 is FQGNSA. CDR3 sequence (DNA): TGTGCCAGCAGCTCAGCGGGCGCGTCCTCAGGACGGCAGTTCTTC. Translation gives CASSSAGASSGRQFF.

This clone was seen at least ten times. The chain joins TRBV21-1 to TRBJ1-5. TRBV21-1 is recorded as a pseudogene. The CDR3 has 19 residues. The CDR3 region is CASSKRGGPVSLGNQPQHF. In nucleotides, the CDR3 is TGTGCCAGCAGCAAAAGGGGGGGCCCCGTATCCCTCGGCAATCAGCCCCAGCATTTT.

V and J are TRBV6-5 and TRBJ2-1; D unclear. The germline V gene encodes CDR1 MNHEY and CDR2 SVGAGI. Trimming removed 0 bases from V and 4 bases from J, with 7 bases in between. The CDR3 loop spans 14 amino acids. CDR3: CASSYSSRYNEQFF. The CDR3 DNA sequence: TGTGCCAGCAGTTACTCGTCCCGTTACAATGAGCAGTTCTTC.

The V call is TRBV4-1, the J call TRBJ1-4; the D gene is possibly TRBD1 (6 bases). V was trimmed by 2 bases and J by 4 bases, leaving 11 bases between them. This CDR3 has 15 residues. Germline V gene data show CDR1 as MGHRA and CDR2 as YSYEKL. CDR3 residues: CASSQPDRNNEKLFF. The CDR3 nucleotides are TGCGCCAGCAGCCAACCAGACAGGAATAATGAAAAACTGTTTTTT.

The rearrangement joins TRBV5-8 to TRBJ1-2; D is uncertain. V lost 2 bases and J 8 bases, leaving 7 bases between the germline ends. The CDR3 sequence is 11 residues long. Germline CDR1 and CDR2: SGHTS and YDEGEE. The CDR3 loop reads CASSFGFGYTF. The CDR3, as DNA: TGTGCCAGCAGCTTTGGTTTCGGCTACACCTTC. The full variable domain, its missing parts supplied by reference TRBV5-8 and TRBJ1-2, is EAGVTQSPTHLIKTRGQQATLRCSPISGHTSVYWYQQALGLGLQFLLWYDEGEERNRGNFPPRFSGRQFPNYSSELNVNALELEDSALYLCASSFGFGYTFGSGTRLTVV.

This clone has more than one count but fewer than ten. The chain joins TRBV29-1 to TRBJ1-2; D not resolved. This CDR3 comprises 13 residues. Looked up from germline, CDR1 is SQVTM and CDR2 is ANQGSEA. Trimming left V 0 bases short and J 14 bases short, with 19 bases between. Here the CDR3 DNA reads TGCAGCGTTGAAGAATATGGCAGTCCACCTAGAACCTTC. This encodes CSVEEYGSPPRTF.